The subject of this entry is one T cell receptor (beta chain). The data stem from a study of blood T cell repertoires in COVID-19. Study-wide background: Researchers got acute and convalescent COVID-19 samples from the United States, Italy and Spain.

V lost 0 bases, J lost 4 bases, and 3 bases stayed unmatched. CDR3 length: 15 amino acids. CDR1 and CDR2 from the germline V gene are MNHEY and SVGAGI. Original handling: Reference gene primer amplification yielded estimated nucleated cell counts. Clones were read by immunoSEQ multiplex PCR, and TCRdb kept only the in-frame ones, dropping some. V and J calls and clone size come straight from that table; D and trimming were deduced from the DNA. The sample lists a few hundred thousand clones, around 90% seen once, with less than 3.5% in the top ten. Seattle enrolled patients during active infection and tracked them longitudinally.

Sequencing was done on a sample of peripheral blood. This chain links TRBV6-5 with TRBJ1-2; 9 positions match TRBD1. This TCR came from a woman aged 30 to 39 with COVID-19, enrolled during active disease. This chain's CDR3 is CASSYSQGATYGYTF. The CDR3 DNA sequence: TGTGCCAGCAGTTACTCACAGGGGGCGACCTATGGCTACACCTTC.